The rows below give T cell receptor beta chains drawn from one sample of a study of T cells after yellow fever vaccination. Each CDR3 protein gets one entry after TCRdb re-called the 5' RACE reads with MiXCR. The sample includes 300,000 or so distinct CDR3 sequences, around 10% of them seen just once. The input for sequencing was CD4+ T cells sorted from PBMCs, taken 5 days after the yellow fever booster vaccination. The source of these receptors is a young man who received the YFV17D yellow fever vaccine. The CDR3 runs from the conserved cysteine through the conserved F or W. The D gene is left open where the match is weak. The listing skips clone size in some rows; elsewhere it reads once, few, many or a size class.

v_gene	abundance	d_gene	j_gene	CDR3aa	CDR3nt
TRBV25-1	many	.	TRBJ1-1	CASKRGTEAFF	TGTGCCAGTAAAAGAGGGACTGAAGCTTTCTTT
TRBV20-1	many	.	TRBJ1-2	CSAGQWSQPPRF	TGCAGTGCTGGACAGTGGTCCCAACCACCCAGGTTC
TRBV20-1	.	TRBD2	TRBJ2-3	CSPVGVAGGDTQYF	TGCAGTCCCGTAGGGGTAGCGGGGGGAGATACGCAGTATTTT
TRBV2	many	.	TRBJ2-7	CASRGDGYEQYF	TGTGCCAGCAGGGGGGACGGCTACGAGCAGTACTTC
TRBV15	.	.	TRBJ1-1	CATSRVPRVESTEAFF	TGTGCCACCAGCAGAGTCCCCAGGGTAGAGTCCACTGAAGCTTTCTTT
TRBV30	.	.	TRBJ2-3	CAWRWADTQYF	TGTGCCTGGAGGTGGGCAGATACGCAGTATTTT
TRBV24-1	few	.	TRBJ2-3	CVTRWTDTQYF	TGTGTCACCAGGTGGACAGATACGCAGTATTTT
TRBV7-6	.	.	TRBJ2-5	CASSLIPGGQETQYF	TGTGCCAGCAGCTTAATCCCAGGGGGGCAAGAGACCCAGTACTTC
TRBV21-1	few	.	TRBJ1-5	CASTARFRDPQHF	TGTGCCAGCACGGCTCGCTTCCGAGATCCCCAGCATTTT
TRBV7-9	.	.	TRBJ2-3	CASSPRRGGGDTQYF	TGTGCCAGCAGCCCCCGGAGGGGGGGTGGCGATACGCAGTATTTT
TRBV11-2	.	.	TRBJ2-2	CASSLGGQDYTGELFF	TGTGCCAGCAGCTTAGGAGGGCAGGACTACACCGGGGAGCTGTTTTTT
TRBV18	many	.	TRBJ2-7	CASSPSPGPRIGLVSSGQYF	TGTGCCAGCTCACCCTCTCCGGGACCGAGGATTGGTTTGGTGTCGAGCGGGCAGTACTTC
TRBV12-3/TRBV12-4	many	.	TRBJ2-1	CASSFYMDEQFF	TGTGCCAGCAGTTTCTACATGGATGAGCAGTTCTTC
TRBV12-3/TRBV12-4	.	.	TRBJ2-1	CASSFIPSSYNEQFF	TGTGCCAGCAGTTTCATACCTAGCTCCTACAATGAGCAGTTCTTC
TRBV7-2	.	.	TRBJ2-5	CASSLGTAGTQYF	TGTGCCAGCAGCTTAGGAACCGCCGGGACCCAGTACTTC
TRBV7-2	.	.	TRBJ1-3	CASSFARGVGNTIYF	TGTGCCAGCAGCTTTGCTAGGGGGGTCGGAAACACCATATATTTT
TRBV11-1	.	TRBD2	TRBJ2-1	CASSLVGRGRDFSNEQFF	TGTGCCAGCAGCTTAGTGGGGAGGGGCAGGGATTTTTCAAATGAGCAGTTCTTC
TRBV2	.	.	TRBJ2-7	CASSEQGNGYEQYF	TGTGCCAGCAGTGAACAGGGGAACGGCTACGAGCAGTACTTC
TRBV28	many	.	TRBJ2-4	CASSLSGWGAKNIQYF	TGTGCCAGCAGTTTATCAGGGTGGGGGGCCAAAAACATTCAGTACTTC
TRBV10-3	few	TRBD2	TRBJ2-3	CAISGAAGGTDTQYF	TGTGCCATCAGTGGAGCAGCGGGGGGCACAGATACGCAGTATTTT
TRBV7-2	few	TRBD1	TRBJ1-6	CASSADRGGNSPLHF	TGTGCCAGCAGCGCCGACAGGGGTGGTAATTCACCCCTCCACTTT
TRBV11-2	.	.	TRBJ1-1	CASSRSLVITEAFF	TGTGCCAGCAGCCGCAGCCTTGTGATAACTGAAGCTTTCTTT
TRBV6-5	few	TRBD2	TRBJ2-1	CASSKLSGGSSYNEQFF	TGTGCCAGCAGTAAACTGAGCGGGGGGAGCTCCTACAATGAGCAGTTCTTC
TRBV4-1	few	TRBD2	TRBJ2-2	CASSPRWGGGAESGELFF	TGCGCCAGCAGCCCCCGTTGGGGCGGGGGGGCAGAGTCCGGGGAGCTGTTTTTT
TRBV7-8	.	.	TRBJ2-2	CASSFDRSGELFF	TGTGCCAGCAGCTTTGACAGGTCCGGGGAGCTGTTTTTT
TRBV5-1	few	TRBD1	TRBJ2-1	CASSENPPGQGAHNEQFF	TGCGCCAGCAGCGAAAATCCACCGGGACAGGGGGCCCACAATGAGCAGTTCTTC
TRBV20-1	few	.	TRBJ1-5	CSARRDGASPSPQHF	TGCAGTGCTAGGAGGGACGGAGCTTCCCCGTCGCCCCAGCATTTT
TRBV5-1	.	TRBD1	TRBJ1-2	CASSLNGRGNDGYTF	TGCGCCAGCAGCTTGAACGGCAGGGGGAATGATGGCTACACCTTC
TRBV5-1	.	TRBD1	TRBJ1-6	CASSLRPGGSPLHF	TGCGCCAGCAGCTTGAGGCCAGGGGGATCACCCCTCCACTTT
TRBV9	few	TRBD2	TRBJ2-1	CASSSRWLLAGEYNEQFF	TGTGCCAGCAGCTCCCGGTGGTTGCTAGCGGGGGAATACAATGAGCAGTTCTTC
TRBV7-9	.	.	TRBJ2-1	CASSTPGVYNEQFF	TGTGCCAGCAGCACGCCGGGGGTATATAATGAGCAGTTCTTC
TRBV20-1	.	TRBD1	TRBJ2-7	CSARVDRVGEQYF	TGCAGTGCTAGGGTCGACAGGGTTGGAGAGCAGTACTTC
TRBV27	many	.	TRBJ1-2	CASSLQGDYGYTF	TGTGCCAGCAGTTTACAGGGAGACTATGGCTACACCTTC
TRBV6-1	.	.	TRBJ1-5	CASSILGSLDSNQPQHF	TGTGCCAGCAGTATTCTGGGGAGCCTTGATAGCAATCAGCCCCAGCATTTT
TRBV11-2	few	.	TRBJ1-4	CASSRGVMGEKLFF	TGTGCCAGCAGCCGGGGGGTAATGGGTGAAAAACTGTTTTTT
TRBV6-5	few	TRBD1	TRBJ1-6	CASSLQGLQSPLHF	TGTGCCAGCAGCCTACAGGGGTTGCAATCACCCCTCCACTTT
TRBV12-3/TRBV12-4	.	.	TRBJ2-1	CASSLGWQNHNEQFF	TGTGCCAGCAGTTTAGGATGGCAAAACCACAATGAGCAGTTCTTC
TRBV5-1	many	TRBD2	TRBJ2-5	CASSLELAGETQYF	TGCGCCAGCAGCTTGGAGCTAGCGGGTGAGACCCAGTACTTC
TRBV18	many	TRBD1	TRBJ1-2	CASSRAQGEYGYTF	TGTGCCAGCTCACGAGCCCAGGGGGAGTATGGCTACACCTTC
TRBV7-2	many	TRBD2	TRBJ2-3	CASMGGARTDTQYF	TGTGCCAGCATGGGAGGGGCTCGCACAGATACGCAGTATTTT
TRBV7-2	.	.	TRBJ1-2	CASSSGGVPYGYTF	TGTGCCAGCAGTTCTGGGGGGGTACCATATGGCTACACCTTC